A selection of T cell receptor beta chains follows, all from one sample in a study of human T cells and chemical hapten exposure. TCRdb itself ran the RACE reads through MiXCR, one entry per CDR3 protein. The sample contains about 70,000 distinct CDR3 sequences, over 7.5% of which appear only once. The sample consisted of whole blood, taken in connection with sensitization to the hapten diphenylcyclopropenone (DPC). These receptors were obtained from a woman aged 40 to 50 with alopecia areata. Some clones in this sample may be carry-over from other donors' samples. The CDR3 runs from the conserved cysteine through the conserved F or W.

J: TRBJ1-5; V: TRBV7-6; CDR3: CASSLDPGRQPQHF
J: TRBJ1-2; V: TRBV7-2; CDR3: CASSLVQGPGYTF
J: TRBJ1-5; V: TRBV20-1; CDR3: CSARTGYSQPQHF
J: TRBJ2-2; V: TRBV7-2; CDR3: CASSLLRPGGELFF
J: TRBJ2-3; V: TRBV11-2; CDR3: CASSLLAGSITDTQYF
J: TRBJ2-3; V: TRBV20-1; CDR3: CSARGMTSGSTDTQYF
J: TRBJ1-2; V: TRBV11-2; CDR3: CASDGVNYGYTF
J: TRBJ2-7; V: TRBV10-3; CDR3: CAISPGTDSYEQYF
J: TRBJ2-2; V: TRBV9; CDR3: CASSVEGYTGELFF
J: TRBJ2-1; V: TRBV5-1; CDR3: CASSLGPNNEQFF
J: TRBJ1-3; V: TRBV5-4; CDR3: CASSNTGLTGNTIYF
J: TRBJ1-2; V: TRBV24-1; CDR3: CATSETNYGYTF
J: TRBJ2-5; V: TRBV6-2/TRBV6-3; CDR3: CASSFQTSGGPSLNRGETQYF
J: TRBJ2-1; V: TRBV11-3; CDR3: CASSFGLAGGNEQFF
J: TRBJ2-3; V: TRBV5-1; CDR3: CASSSQASTDTQYF
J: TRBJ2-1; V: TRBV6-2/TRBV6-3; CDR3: CASSLISGDWFF
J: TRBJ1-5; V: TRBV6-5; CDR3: CASSSWTGGNQPQHF
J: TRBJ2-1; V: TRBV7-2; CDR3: CASSYQGHYGLYNEQFF